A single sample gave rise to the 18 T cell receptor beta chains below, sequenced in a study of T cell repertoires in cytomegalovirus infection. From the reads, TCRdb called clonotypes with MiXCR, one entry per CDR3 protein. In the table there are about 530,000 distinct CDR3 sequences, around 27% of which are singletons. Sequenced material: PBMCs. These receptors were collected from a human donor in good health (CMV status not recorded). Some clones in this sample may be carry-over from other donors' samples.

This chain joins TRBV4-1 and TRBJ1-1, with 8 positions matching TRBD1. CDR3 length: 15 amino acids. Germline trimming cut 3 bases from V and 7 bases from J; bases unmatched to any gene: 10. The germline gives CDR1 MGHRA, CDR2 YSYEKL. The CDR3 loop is CASSHVATGENEAFF. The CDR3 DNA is TGCGCCAGCAGCCACGTGGCGACAGGGGAAAATGAAGCTTTCTTT.

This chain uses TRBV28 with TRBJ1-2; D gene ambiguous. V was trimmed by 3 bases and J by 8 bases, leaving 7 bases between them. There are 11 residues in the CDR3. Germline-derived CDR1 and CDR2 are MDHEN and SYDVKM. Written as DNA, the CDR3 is TGTGCCAGCAGTTTTTTCGGCGGCTACACCTTC. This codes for CASSFFGGYTF.

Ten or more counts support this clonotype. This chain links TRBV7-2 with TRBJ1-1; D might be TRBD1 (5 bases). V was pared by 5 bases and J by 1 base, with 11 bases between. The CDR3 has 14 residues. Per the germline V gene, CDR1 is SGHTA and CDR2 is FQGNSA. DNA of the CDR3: TGTGCCAGCAGCACCCGGCAGGGGAACACTGAAGCTTTCTTT. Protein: CASSTRQGNTEAFF.

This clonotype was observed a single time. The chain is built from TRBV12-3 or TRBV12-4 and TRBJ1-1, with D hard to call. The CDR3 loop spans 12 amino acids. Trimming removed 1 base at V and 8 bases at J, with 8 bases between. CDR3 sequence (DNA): TGTGCCAGCAGTTTAGGACCCTACGAAGCTTTCTTT. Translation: CASSLGPYEAFF.

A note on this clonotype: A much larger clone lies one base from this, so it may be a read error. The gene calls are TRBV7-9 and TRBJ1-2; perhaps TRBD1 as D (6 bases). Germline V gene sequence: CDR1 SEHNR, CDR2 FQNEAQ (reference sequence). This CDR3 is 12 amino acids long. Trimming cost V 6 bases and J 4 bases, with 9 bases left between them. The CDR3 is CASRSDSYGYTF. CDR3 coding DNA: TGTGCCAGCAGGTCGGACAGCTATGGCTACACCTTC.

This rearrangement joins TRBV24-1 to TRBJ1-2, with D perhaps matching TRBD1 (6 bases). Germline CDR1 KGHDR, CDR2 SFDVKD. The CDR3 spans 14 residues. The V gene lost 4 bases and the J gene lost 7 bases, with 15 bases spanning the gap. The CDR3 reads CATSEATGGFGYTF. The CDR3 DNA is TGTGCCACCAGTGAGGCGACAGGAGGTTTTGGCTACACCTTC.

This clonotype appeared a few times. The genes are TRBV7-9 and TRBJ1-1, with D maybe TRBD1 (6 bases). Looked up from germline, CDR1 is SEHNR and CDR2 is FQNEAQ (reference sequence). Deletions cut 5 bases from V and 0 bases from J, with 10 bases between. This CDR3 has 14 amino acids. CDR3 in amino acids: CASSPDSLNTEAFF. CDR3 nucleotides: TGTGCCAGCAGCCCGGACAGCTTGAACACTGAAGCTTTCTTT.

The CDR3, as DNA: TGTGCCAGCAGCTTGGGAGGGGCAAACTCCTACGAGCAGTACTTC. It encodes CASSLGGANSYEQYF. V is TRBV5-4 and J is TRBJ2-7, with D perhaps assigned TRBD1 or TRBD2 (5 bases each). V lost 0 bases to trimming and J lost 0 bases, with 10 bases between them. This CDR3 has 15 amino acids. CDR1 and CDR2 from the germline V gene are SGHNT and YYREEE (reference sequence).

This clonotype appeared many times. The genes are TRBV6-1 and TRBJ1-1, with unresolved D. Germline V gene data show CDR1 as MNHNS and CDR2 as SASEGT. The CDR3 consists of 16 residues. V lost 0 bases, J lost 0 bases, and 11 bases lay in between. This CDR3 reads CASSEASHRVNTEAFF. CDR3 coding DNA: TGTGCCAGCAGTGAAGCAAGCCACAGAGTGAACACTGAAGCTTTCTTT.

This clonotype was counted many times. The CDR3: CASSQNQGSAGELFF. The CDR3 coding sequence is TGTGCCAGCAGCCAGAACCAGGGGAGCGCCGGGGAGCTGTTTTTT. J is TRBJ2-2 and V is TRBV7-9; maybe TRBD1 (6 bases). The germline CDR1 and CDR2 sequences are SEHNR and FQNEAQ (reference sequence). The V end lost 5 bases, the J end lost 6 bases, and 16 bases lay between the germline ends. This CDR3 spans 15 amino acids.

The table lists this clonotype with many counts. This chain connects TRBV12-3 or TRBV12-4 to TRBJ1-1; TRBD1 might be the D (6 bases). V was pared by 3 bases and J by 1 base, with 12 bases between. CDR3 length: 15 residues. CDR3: CASSFRGQKNTEAFF. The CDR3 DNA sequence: TGTGCCAGCAGTTTCCGAGGACAGAAGAACACTGAAGCTTTCTTT.

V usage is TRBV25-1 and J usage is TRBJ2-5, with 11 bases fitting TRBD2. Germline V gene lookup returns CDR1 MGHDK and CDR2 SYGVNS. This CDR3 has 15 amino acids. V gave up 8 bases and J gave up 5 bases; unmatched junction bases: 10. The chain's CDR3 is CASGYRLAGHETQYF. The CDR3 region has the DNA TGTGCCAGCGGCTATCGACTAGCGGGACATGAGACCCAGTACTTC.

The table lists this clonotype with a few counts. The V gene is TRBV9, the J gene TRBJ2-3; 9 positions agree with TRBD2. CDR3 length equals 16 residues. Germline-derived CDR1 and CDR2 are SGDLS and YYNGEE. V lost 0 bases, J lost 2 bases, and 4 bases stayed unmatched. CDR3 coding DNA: TGTGCCAGCAGCGTAGGGGCTAGCGGGGACACAGATACGCAGTATTTT. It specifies CASSVGASGDTDTQYF.

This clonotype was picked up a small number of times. The CDR3 region is CASSYSASGRGTDTQYF. The CDR3 region has the DNA TGTGCCAGCAGTTACTCGGCTAGCGGGAGGGGCACAGATACGCAGTATTTT. The genes are TRBV6-5 and TRBJ2-3, with 12 bases that match TRBD2. From germline, CDR1 is MNHEY and CDR2 SVGAGI. With 0 bases clipped from V and 1 base from J, the junction kept 2 bases outside the gene matches. The CDR3 covers 17 residues.

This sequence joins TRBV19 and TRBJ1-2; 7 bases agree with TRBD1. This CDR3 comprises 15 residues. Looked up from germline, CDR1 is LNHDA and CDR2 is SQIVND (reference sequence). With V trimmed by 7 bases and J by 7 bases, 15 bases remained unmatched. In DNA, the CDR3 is TGTGCCAGTACCCTCATTGGAGGGGGCGTTGGTGGCTACACCTTC. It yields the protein CASTLIGGGVGGYTF. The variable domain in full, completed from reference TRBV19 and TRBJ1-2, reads DGGITQSPKYLFRKEGQNVTLSCEQNLNHDAMYWYRQDPGQGLRLIYYSQIVNDFQKGDIAEGYSVSREKKESFPLTVTSAQKNPTAFYLCASTLIGGGVGGYTFGSGTRLTVV.

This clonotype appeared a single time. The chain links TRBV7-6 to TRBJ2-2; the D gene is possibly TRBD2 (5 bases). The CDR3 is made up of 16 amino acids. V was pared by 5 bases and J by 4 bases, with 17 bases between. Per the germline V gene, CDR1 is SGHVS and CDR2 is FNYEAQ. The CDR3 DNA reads TGTGCCAGCAGCCACGGTGGGTCTAGCACCACCGGGGAGCTGTTTTTT. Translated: CASSHGGSSTTGELFF.

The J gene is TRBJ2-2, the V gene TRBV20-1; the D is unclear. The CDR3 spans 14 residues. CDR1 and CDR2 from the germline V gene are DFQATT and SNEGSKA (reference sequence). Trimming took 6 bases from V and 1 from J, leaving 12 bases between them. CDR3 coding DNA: TGCAGTGCCCGCAACAAGAAGAACACCGGGGAGCTGTTTTTT. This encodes CSARNKKNTGELFF.

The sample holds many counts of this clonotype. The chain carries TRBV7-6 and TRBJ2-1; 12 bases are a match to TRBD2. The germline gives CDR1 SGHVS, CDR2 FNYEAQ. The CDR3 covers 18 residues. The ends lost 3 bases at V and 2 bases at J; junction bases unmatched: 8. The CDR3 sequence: CASSLEPGLAGPYNEQFF. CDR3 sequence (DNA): TGTGCCAGCAGCTTGGAACCTGGACTAGCGGGGCCCTACAATGAGCAGTTCTTC.